The TCR beta chain under discussion was sequenced for a study of persistence of HIV-infected CD4 T cells. Study-level points and caveats: Proviral oligoclonality tracked with TCR oligoclonality within the same sorted cells.

An overlapping HIV-1 Gag peptide pool stimulated these cells at 1 ug/peptide/mL. CD40L-negative CD69-negative CD45RO-high memory CD4+ T cells were sorted as populations depleted of antigen-responding cells. This was the immunoSEQ version 4 assay in survey mode. This table comes from immunoSEQ multiplex PCR, and its TCRdb copy is limited to in-frame clones, with some not included. Among more than 30,000 clones listed, 75% to 85% were seen once. Note on this clone: Antigen unknown.

The sample in question was cultured CD4+ T cells from PBMCs, obtained from a patient who received antiretroviral therapy. This TCR derives from an adult with HIV. The donor label of this sample is uncertain.

CDR3 protein: CASRPNSYEQYF. In DNA, the CDR3 is TGTGCCAGCAGACCAAACAGCTACGAGCAGTACTTC. This sequence joins TRBV6-6 and TRBJ2-7; D is ambiguous. This CDR3 is built from 12 residues. The V end was cut by 6 bases, the J end by 3 bases, with 9 bases between. CDR1 and CDR2 from the germline V gene are MNHNY and SVGAGI (reference sequence).